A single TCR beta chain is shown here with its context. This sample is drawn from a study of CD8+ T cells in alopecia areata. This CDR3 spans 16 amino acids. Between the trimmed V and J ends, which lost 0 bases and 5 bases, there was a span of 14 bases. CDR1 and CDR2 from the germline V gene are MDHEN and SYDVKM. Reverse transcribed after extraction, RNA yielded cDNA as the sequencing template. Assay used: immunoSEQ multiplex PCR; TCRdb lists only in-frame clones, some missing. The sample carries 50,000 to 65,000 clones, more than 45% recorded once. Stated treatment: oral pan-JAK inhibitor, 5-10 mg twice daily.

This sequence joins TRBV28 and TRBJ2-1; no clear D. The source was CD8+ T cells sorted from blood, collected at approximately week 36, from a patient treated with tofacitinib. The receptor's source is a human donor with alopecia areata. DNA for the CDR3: TGTGCCAGCAGTTTATGGACGGAACGACTTGACAATGAGCAGTTCTTC. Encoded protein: CASSLWTERLDNEQFF.